Listed here is a single T cell receptor beta chain. Antigen unknown. Where libraries were unsorted, they were derived from 2 million PBMCs stored at -80 degrees C. By 5'RACE with 10-nucleotide random UMIs, the cDNA was made. TCRdb re-called the 5' RACE reads through MiXCR, storing one row per CDR3 protein. Of around 70,000 distinct CDR3 sequences in the sample, roughly 3% were seen once. The sample originates from a study of neurological immune-mediated disorders. General study points: In HTLV-1-associated myelopathy, TCR clonal expansion was greatest, and in multiple sclerosis it was least, below healthy controls.

The CDR3 consists of 16 residues. The germline V gene encodes CDR1 DFQATT and CDR2 SNEGSKA (reference sequence). The junction had 10 bases not matched to a gene; V was cut back by 0 bases and J by 5 bases. The chain is built from TRBV20-1 and TRBJ2-1; 7 nucleotides agree with TRBD2. This receptor was identified in a woman aged 50 to 65 with multiple sclerosis. Sequenced: PBMCs. The CDR3 DNA reads as TGCAGTGCTAGAGATCCCCTAGCGGCGATTAACAATGAGCAGTTCTTC. Protein: CSARDPLAAINNEQFF.